These T cell receptor beta chains were read from a single sample in a study of persistence of HIV-infected CD4 T cells. Their antigens remain unidentified. Method: immunoSEQ multiplex PCR; TCRdb's copy keeps in-frame clones and lacks some. The repertoire holds 40,000 to 45,000 clones, approximately 89% seen once, with approximately 1.8% in the top ten. The sequences come from CD4+ T cells sorted from PBMCs after 18-hour stimulation, collected from a patient who received antiretroviral therapy. The receptors stem from an adult man with HIV who was CMV-seropositive. Each CDR3 is given without its conserved first and last residue. Each record gives: V gene, J gene, CDR3 protein.

TRBV5-1	TRBJ2-2	ASSLVGSGELF
TRBV7-8	TRBJ1-5	ASSLDPGQRLGNQPQH
TRBV5-1	TRBJ2-2	ASSLANGAGGELF
TRBV2	TRBJ1-2	ASSERLTGANYGYT
TRBV7-2	TRBJ2-7	ASKRTSGAYEQY
TRBV19	TRBJ2-2	ASSSWGNTGELF
TRBV5-1	TRBJ2-3	ASSPPSGGTDTQY
TRBV11-2	TRBJ1-4	ASSLDVYEKLF
TRBV3-1/TRBV3-2	TRBJ1-1	ASSQVLGGSTEAF
TRBV7-9	TRBJ1-6	ASSQETGWNSPLH
TRBV27	TRBJ2-7	ASSSKDSYEQY
TRBV19	TRBJ1-1	ASSQTRPLARPRGEAF
TRBV5-6	TRBJ2-7	ASSSTGRYEQY
TRBV28	TRBJ2-3	ASNPGRADTQY
TRBV19	TRBJ2-2	ASSLGRPGEMVGELF
TRBV28	TRBJ1-5	ASNQGGNQPQH
TRBV7-8	TRBJ1-1	ASSLGPDRAFTEAF
TRBV28	TRBJ1-1	ASSVGSHRMNTEAF
TRBV6-5	TRBJ1-6	ASSPTRGSYSPLH
TRBV28	TRBJ2-2	ASSVRDRGMGELF
TRBV6-6	TRBJ2-3	ASSRQGAGTDTQY
TRBV18	TRBJ2-2	ASSPQQGTGELF
TRBV7-6	TRBJ2-7	ASSYESDAELSYEQY
TRBV5-1	TRBJ2-1	ASSSGGQQYNEQF
TRBV12-3/TRBV12-4	TRBJ2-7	ASSSRQGDEQY
TRBV7-8	TRBJ2-6	ASKGRALVWANVLT
TRBV6-5	TRBJ1-4	ASSPRTGSAEKLF
TRBV2	TRBJ2-6	AWARGVPSGANVLT
TRBV20-1	TRBJ1-5	SASDQPNQPQH
TRBV10-3	TRBJ2-3	AISETGTGGTDTQY
TRBV19	TRBJ2-2	ASREQGSTGELF
TRBV5-1	TRBJ1-1	ASSVTGTGPEAF
TRBV20-1	TRBJ1-2	SARHYGYT
TRBV15	TRBJ1-1	ALPRDTENTEAF
TRBV9	TRBJ1-1	ASSVGGQGEAF
TRBV5-1	TRBJ1-3	ASSLAGQFSGNTIY